The next 6 T cell receptor beta chains were all read from a single sample in a study of tissue T cells after allogeneic stem cell transplantation (dated 2022 in TCRdb). Library generation was performed with the immunoSEQ multiplex PCR assay. This immuneACCESS table, as held by TCRdb, lists in-frame sequences with V and J called but not all clones. Of the missing ones, under half trace to an unresolved V gene in checked studies; the others have no known cause. For this sample the table gives thousands of clones, of which 50% were detected only once. Approximately 3.9% of the sample rests with the top ten. The time point label corresponds to: mouse harvest day 7 after allogeneic transplant. Each mouse graft consisted of 10^7 T-cell-depleted bone marrow cells plus 10^6 splenic CD5+ T cells and was given by tail vein injection. Sequencing used gut tissue. The receptors stem from a female BALB/c mouse given C57BL/6 T cells with graft-versus-host disease after an allogeneic hematopoietic cell transplant.

This clone came up a few times. Mouse gene names and germline throughout. Read coverage stops 1 residue before the CDR3 terminus; the germline J gene supplies the remainder. This chain uses TRBV26 with TRBJ1-1; D is perhaps TRBD1 (6 bases). V dropped 6 bases and J dropped 0 bases, with 11 bases sitting between them. The germline V gene has CDR1 KGHPV and CDR2 FQNQEV (reference sequence). The CDR3 is made up of 14 amino acids. CDR3: CASRGTNSNTEVFF. CDR3 DNA (partial): TGTGCCAGCAGGGGGACAAACTCAAACACAGAAGTCTTC.

Of note for this clone: Gene names and germline match the mouse. The DNA ends 1 residue before the CDR3 does, and the rest of the CDR3 is filled in from the germline J gene. V usage is TRBV23 and J usage is TRBJ2-7; TRBD2 is the table's D call, not checked against the DNA. The CDR3 sequence is 15 residues long. The germline V gene has CDR1 KGHTA and CDR2 FQNQQP. The sequenced part of the CDR3 DNA is TGCTCCAGCAGTCAATCTCCTGGGGGGTCCTATGAACAGTAC. This encodes CSSSQSPGGSYEQY. The CDR3 as a whole reads CSSSQSPGGSYEQYF.

On this clone: Genes and germline come from the mouse. This CDR3 is CAWSLGGGGQDTQYF. The sequenced part of the CDR3 DNA is TGTGCCTGGAGTCTGGGGGGCGGGGGCCAAGACACCCAGTAC. This chain connects TRBV31 to TRBJ2-5; perhaps TRBD2 as D (7 bases). The CDR3 end is not reached by the read, which stops 1 residue before it; the germline J gene fills it in. The length of the CDR3 is 15 residues. With 0 bases removed from V and 2 bases from J, the gap between germline ends came to 12 bases. Germline CDR1 and CDR2: GKSSPN and SITVG.

About this clone itself: Genes and germline come from the mouse. Read sequence stops 1 residue before the CDR3 end, and the germline J gene provides the missing end. V and J are TRBV13-2 and TRBJ2-5; the D gene could be TRBD1 or TRBD2 (6 bases each). Germline V lookup: CDR1 NNHNN, CDR2 SYGAGS (reference sequence). With 7 bases removed from V and 5 bases from J, the gap between germline ends came to 8 bases. The CDR3 is 11 amino acids. CDR3 residues: CASWGPDTQYF. CDR3 DNA, as far as it was read: TGTGCCAGCTGGGGGCCAGACACCCAGTAC.

About this clone itself: Gene names follow the mouse nomenclature. The same CDR3 can be traced to other DNA sequences in this sample. The CDR3 protein is CASSYWGGGDTQYF. CDR3 DNA (partial): TGTGCCAGCAGCTACTGGGGGGGCGGCGACACCCAGTAC. The chain is built from TRBV4 and TRBJ2-5; 10 nucleotides line up with TRBD2. The read terminates 1 residue ahead of where the CDR3 ends, so the germline J gene completes it. V lost 3 bases and J lost 6; bases outside the gene matches: 3. The CDR3 is 14 residues long. Germline V gene data show CDR1 as LGHDT and CDR2 as YNNKQL (reference sequence). The full variable domain, completed using reference TRBV4 and TRBJ2-5, is ETAVFQTPNYHVTQVGNEVSFNCKQTLGHDTMYWYKQDSKKLLKIMFSYNNKQLIVNETVPRRFSPQSSDKAHLNLRIKSVEPEDSAVYLCASSYWGGGDTQYFGPGTRLLVL.

Comments on this clone: Each gene name is a mouse one. The CDR3 extends 1 residue past the end of the read, so its final part is completed from the germline J gene. The chain carries TRBV26 and TRBJ2-3, with TRBD2 identical over 12 bases. Germline loops: CDR1 KGHPV, CDR2 FQNQEV (reference sequence). The CDR3 has 16 residues. V was pared by 4 bases and J by 1 base, with 3 bases of the junction left unmatched. CDR3 bases read: TGTGCCAGCAGTCCTCGACTGGGGGGGCGTGCAGAAACGCTGTAT. The encoded protein is CASSPRLGGRAETLY. In full, the CDR3 is CASSPRLGGRAETLYF.